Included here is one T cell receptor (beta chain) sequence, with context. The target antigen is unknown. The data are from a study of response to subunit inactivated influenza vaccine. Study-level points and caveats: Authors suggested seasonal influenza vaccinations each recruit few new T cells.

Via MiXCR, TCRdb re-called the RT-PCR reads, giving one row per CDR3 protein. The sample carries 500,000 to 600,000 distinct CDR3 sequences, 10% to 15% recorded once. V lost 3 bases to trimming and J lost 5 bases, with 16 bases between them. This CDR3 is 15 amino acids long. Per germline, CDR1 GTSNPN and CDR2 SVGIG (reference sequence). Here the sequenced sample was PBMCs from blood, taken roughly 46 days after vaccination. V gene TRBV30 combines with J gene TRBJ2-2, with a possible D match to TRBD1 (6 bases). This clonotype was obtained from a man aged 50 or older who received an inactivated influenza vaccine. The CDR3 DNA reads TGTGCCTGGAGCCCCGGGCAGGGGAATACCGGGGAGCTGTTTTTT. Translation gives CAWSPGQGNTGELFF.